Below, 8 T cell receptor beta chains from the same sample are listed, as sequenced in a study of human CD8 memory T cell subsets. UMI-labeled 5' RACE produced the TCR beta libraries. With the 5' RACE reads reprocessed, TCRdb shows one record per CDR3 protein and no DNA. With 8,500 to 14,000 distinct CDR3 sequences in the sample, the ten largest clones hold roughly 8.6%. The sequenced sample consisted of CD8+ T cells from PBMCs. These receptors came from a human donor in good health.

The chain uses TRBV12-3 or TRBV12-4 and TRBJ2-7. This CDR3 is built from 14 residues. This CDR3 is CASSLNGDPYEQYF.

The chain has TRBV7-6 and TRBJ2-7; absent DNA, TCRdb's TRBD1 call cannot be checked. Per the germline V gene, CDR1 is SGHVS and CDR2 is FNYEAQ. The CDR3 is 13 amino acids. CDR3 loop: CASSLATGEEQYF.

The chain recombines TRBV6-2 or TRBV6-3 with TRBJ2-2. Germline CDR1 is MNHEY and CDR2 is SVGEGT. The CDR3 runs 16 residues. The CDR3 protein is CASSYVAVSNTGELFF.

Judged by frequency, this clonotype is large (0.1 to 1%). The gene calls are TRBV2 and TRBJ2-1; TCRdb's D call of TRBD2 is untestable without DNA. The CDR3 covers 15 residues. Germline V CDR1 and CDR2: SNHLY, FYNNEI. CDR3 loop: CASRTSGIYYNEQFF.

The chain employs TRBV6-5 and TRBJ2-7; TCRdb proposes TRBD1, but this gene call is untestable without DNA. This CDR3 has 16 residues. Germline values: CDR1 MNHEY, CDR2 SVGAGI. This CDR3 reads CASSIGGGSLAYEQYF.

CDR3: CSPWDSQNEQFF. The genes are TRBV20-1 and TRBJ2-1; TCRdb reports TRBD1, a call that lacks DNA to check it against. The CDR3 runs 12 residues. Germline-derived CDR1 and CDR2 are DFQATT and SNEGSKA (reference sequence).

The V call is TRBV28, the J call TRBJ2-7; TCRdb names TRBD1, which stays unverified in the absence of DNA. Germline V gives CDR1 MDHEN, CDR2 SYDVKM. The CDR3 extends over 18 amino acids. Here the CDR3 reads CASSTHSLNPGGSYEQYF. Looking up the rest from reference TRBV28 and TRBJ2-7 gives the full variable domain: DVKVTQSSRYLVKRTGEKVFLECVQDMDHENMFWYRQDPGLGLRLIYFSYDVKMKEKGDIPEGYSVSREKKERFSLILESASTNQTSMYLCASSTHSLNPGGSYEQYFGPGTRLTVT.

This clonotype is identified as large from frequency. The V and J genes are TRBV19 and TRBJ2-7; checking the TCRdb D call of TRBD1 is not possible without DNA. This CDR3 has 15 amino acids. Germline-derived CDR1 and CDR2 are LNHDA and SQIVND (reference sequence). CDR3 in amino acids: CASSTRTGGSYEQYF.